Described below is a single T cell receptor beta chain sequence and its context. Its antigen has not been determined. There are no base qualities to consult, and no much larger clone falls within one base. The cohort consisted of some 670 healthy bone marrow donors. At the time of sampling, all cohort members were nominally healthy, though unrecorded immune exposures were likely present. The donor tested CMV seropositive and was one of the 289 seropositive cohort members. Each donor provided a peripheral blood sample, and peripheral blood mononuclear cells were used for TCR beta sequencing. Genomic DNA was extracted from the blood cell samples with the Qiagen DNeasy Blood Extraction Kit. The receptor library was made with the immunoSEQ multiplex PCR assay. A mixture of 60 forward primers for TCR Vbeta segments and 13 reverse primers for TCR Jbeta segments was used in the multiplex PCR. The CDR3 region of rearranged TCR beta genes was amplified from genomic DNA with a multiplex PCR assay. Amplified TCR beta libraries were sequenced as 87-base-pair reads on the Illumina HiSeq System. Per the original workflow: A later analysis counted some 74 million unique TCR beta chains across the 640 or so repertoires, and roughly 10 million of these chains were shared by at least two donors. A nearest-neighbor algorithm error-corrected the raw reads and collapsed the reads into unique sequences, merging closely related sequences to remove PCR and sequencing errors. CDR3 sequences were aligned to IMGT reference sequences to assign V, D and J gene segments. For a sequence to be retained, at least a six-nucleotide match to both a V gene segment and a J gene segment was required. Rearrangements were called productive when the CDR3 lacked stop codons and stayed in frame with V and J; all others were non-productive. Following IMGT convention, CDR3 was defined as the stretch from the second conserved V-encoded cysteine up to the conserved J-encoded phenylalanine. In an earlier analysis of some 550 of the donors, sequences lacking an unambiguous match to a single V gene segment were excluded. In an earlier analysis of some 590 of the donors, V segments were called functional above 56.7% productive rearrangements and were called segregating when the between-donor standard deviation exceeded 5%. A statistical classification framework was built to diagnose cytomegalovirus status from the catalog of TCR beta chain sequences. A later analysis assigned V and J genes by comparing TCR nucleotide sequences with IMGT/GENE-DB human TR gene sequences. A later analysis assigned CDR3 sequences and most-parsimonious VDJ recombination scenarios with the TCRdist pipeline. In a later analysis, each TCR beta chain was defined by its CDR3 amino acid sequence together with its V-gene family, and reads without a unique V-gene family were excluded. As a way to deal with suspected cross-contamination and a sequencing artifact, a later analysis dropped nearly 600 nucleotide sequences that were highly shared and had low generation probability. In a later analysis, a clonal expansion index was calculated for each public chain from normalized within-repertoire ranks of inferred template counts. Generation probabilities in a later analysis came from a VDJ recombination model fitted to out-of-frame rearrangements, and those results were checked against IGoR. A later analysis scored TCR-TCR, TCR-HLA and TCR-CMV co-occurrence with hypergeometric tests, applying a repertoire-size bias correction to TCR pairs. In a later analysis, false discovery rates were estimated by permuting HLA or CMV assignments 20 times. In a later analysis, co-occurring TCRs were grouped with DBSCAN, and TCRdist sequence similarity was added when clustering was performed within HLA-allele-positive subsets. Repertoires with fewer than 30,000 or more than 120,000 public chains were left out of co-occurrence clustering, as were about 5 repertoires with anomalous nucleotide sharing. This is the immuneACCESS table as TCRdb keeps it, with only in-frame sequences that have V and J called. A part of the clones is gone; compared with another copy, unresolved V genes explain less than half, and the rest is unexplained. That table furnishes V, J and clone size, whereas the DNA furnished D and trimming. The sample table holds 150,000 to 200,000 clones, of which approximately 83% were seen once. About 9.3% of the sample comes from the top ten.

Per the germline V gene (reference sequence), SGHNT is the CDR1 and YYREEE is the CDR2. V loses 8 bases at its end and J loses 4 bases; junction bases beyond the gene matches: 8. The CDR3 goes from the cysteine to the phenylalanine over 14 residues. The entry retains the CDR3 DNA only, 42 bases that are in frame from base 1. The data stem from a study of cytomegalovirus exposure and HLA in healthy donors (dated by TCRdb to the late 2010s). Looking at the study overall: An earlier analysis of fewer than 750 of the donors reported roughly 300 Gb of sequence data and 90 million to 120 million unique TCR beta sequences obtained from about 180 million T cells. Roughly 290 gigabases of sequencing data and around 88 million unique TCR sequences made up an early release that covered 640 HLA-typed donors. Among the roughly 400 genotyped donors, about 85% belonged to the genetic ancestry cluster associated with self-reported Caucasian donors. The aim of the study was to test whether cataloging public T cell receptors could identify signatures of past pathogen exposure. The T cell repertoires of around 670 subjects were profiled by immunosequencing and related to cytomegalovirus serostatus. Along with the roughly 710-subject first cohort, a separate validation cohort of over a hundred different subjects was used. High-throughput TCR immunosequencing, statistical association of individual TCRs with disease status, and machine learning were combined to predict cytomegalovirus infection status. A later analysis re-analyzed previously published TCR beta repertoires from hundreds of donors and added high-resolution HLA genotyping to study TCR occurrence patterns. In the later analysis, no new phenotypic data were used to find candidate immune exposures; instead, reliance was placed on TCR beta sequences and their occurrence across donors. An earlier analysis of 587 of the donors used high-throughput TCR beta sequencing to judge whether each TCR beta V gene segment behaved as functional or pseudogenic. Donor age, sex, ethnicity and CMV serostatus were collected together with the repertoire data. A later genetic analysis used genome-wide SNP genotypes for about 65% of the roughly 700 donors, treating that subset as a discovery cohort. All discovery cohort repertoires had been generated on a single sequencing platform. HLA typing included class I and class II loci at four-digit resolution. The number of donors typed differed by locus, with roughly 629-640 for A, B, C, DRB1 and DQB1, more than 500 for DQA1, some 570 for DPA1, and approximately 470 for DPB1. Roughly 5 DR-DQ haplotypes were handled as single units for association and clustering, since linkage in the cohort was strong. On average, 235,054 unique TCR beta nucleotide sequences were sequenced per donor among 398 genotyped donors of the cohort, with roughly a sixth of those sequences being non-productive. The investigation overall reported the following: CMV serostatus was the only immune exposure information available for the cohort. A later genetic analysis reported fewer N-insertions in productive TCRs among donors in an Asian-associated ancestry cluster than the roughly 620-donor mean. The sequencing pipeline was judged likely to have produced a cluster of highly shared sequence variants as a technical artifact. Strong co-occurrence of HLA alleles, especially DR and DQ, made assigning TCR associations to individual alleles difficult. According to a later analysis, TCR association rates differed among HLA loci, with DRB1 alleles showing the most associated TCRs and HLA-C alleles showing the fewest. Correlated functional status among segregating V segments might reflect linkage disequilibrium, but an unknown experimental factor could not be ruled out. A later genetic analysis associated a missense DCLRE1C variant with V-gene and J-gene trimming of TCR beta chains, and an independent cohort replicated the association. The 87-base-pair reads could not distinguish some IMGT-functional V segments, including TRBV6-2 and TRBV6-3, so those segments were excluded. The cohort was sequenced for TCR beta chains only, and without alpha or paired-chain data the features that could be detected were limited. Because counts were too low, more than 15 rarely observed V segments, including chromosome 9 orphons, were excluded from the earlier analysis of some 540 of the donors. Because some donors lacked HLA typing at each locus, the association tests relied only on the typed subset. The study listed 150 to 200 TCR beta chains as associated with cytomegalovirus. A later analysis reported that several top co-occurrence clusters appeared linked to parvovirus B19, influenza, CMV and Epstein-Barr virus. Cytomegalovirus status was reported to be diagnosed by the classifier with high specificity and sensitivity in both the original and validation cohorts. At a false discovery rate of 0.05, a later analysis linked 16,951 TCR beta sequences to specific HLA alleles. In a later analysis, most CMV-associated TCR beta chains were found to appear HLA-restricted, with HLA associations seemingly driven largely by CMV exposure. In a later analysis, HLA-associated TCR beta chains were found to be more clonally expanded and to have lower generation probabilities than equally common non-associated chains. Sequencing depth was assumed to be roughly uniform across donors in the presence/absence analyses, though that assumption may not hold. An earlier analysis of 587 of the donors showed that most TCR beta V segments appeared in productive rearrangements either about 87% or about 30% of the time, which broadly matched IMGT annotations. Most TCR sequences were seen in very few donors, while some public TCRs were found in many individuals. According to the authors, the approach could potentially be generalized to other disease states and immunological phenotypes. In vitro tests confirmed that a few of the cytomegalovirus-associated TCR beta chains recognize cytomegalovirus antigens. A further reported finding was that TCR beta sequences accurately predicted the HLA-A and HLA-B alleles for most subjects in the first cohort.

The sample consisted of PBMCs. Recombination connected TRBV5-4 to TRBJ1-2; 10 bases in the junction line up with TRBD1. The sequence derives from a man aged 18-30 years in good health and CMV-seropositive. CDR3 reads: CASTDRGRGYGYTF. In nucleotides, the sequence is TGTGCCAGTACCGACAGGGGGCGCGGCTATGGCTACACCTTC.